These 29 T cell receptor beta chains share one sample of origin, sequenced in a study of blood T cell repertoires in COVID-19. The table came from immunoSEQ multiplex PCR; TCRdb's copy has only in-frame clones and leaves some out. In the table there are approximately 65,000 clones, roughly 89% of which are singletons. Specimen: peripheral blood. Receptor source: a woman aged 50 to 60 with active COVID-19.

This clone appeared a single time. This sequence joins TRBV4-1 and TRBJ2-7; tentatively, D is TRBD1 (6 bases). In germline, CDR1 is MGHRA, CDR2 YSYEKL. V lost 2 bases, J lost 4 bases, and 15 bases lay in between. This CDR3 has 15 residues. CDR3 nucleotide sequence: TGCGCCAGCAGCCAAACACAGGGTTCTTCGTACGAGCAGTACTTC. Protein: CASSQTQGSSYEQYF.

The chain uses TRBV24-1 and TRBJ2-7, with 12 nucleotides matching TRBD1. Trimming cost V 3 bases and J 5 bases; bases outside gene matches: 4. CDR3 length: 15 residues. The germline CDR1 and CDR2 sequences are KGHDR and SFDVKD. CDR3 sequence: CATSDVGQGADEQYF. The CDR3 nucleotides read TGTGCCACCAGTGATGTGGGACAGGGGGCCGACGAGCAGTACTTC.

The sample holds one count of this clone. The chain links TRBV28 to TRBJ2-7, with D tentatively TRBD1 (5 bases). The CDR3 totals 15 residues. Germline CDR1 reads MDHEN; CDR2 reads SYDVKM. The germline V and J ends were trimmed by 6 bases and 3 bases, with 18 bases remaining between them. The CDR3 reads CASSPGGASFYEQYF. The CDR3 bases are TGTGCCAGCAGCCCCGGTGGGGCTTCTTTCTACGAGCAGTACTTC.

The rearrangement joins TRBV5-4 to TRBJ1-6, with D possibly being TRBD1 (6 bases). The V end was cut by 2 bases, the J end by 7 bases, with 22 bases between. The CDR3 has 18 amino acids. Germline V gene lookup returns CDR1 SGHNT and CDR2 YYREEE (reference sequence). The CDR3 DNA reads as TGTGCCAGCAGCTTTGCTCCAGGTTTACAGGGACGGAATTCACCCCTCCACTTT. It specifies CASSFAPGLQGRNSPLHF.

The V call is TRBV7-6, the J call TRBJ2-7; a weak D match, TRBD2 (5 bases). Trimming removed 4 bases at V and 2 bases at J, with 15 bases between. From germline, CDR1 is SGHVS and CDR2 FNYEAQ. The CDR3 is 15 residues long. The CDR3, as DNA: TGTGCCAGCAGCTCCACCGGGAACCCGACCTACGAGCAGTACTTC. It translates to CASSSTGNPTYEQYF. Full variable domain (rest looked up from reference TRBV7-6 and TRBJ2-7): GAGVSQSPRYKVTKRGQDVALRCDPISGHVSLYWYRQALGQGPEFLTYFNYEAQQDKSGLPNDRFSAERPEGSISTLTIQRTEQRDSAMYRCASSSTGNPTYEQYFGPGTRLTVT.

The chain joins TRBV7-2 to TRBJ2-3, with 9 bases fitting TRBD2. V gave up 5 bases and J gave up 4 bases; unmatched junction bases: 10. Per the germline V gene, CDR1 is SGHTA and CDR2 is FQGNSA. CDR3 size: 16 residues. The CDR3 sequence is CASSASSGRSADTQYF. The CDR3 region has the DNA TGTGCCAGCAGCGCAAGTAGCGGGAGAAGCGCAGATACGCAGTATTTT.

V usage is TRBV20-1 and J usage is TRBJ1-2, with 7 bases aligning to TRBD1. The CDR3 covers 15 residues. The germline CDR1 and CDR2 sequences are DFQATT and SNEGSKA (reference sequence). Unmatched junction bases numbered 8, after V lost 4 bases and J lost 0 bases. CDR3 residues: CSATEGTAANYGYTF. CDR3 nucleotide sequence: TGCAGTGCTACTGAAGGGACAGCAGCTAACTATGGCTACACCTTC.

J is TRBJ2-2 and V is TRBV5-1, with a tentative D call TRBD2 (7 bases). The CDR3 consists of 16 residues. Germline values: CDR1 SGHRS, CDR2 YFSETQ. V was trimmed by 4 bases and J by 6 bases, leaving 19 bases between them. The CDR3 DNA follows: TGCGCCAGCAGCCCAGGGACGGCGGGGGCCCCCGGGGAGCTGTTTTTT. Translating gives CASSPGTAGAPGELFF.

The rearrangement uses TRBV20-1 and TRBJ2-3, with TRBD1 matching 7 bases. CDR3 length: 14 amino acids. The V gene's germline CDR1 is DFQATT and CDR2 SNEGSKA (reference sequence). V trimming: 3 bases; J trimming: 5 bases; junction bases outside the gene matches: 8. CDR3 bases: TGCAGTGCTAGTACGGCAGGGGGTGGAGATACGCAGTATTTT. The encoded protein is CSASTAGGGDTQYF.

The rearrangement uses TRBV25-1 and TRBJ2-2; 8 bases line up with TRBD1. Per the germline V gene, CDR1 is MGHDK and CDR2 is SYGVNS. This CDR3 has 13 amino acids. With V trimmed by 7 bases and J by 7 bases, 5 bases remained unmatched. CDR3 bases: TGTGCCAGCAAGGCAGGGGGCCTCGGGGAGCTGTTTTTT. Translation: CASKAGGLGELFF.

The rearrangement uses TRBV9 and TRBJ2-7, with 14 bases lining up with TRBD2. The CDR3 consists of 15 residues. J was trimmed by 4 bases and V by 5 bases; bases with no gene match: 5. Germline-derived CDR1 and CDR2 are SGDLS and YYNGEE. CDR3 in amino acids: CASSPGLAGAYEQYF. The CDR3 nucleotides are TGTGCCAGCAGTCCGGGACTAGCGGGAGCTTACGAGCAGTACTTC.

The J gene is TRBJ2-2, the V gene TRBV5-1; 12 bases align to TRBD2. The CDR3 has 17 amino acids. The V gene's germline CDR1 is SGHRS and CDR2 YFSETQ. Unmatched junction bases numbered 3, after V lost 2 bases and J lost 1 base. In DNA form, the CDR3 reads TGCGCCAGCAGCTTAGGACTAGCGGGAATGAACACCGGGGAGCTGTTTTTT. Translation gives CASSLGLAGMNTGELFF.

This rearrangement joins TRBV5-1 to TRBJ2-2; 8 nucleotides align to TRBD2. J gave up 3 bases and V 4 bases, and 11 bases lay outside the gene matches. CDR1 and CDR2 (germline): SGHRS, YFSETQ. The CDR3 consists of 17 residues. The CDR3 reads CASSQGTSRFDTGELFF. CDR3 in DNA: TGCGCCAGCAGCCAAGGGACTAGTCGTTTCGACACCGGGGAGCTGTTTTTT.

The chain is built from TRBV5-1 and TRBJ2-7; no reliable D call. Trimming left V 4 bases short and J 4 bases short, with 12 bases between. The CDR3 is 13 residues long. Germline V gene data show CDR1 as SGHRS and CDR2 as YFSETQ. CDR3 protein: CASSGQERYEQYF. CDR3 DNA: TGCGCCAGCAGCGGGCAGGAACGGTACGAGCAGTACTTC.

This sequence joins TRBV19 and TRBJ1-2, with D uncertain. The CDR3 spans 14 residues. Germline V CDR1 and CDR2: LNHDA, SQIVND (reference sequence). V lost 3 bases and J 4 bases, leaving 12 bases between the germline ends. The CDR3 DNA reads TGTGCCAGTAGTATTAACGAGGGAGGCTATGGCTACACCTTC. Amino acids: CASSINEGGYGYTF.

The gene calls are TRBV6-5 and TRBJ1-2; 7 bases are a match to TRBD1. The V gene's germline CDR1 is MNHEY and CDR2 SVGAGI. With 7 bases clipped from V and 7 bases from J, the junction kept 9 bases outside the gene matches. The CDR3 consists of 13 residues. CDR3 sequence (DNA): TGTGCCAGCAACCCCGACAGGGTTCCTGGCTACACCTTC. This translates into CASNPDRVPGYTF.

CDR3 sequence (DNA): TGCGCCAGCAGCCATACTCGGGGGAGCTCTGGGGCCAACGTCCTGACTTTC. It is translated as CASSHTRGSSGANVLTF. The chain links TRBV4-1 to TRBJ2-6; TRBD2 might be the D (6 bases). CDR3 length equals 17 residues. CDR1 and CDR2 from the germline V gene are MGHRA and YSYEKL. V lost 3 bases and J lost 0, with 12 bases in between.

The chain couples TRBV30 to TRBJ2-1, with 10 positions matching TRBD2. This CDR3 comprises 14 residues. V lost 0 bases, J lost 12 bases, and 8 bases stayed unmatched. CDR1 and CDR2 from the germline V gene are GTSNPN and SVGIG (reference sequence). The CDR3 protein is CAWSVQASGRRQFF. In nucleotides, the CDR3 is TGTGCCTGGAGTGTACAGGCTAGCGGGAGACGGCAGTTCTTC.

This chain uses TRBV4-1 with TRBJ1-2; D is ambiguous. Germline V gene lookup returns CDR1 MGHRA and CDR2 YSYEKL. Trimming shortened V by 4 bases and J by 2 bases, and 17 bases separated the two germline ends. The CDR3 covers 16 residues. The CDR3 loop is CASSPVVRGPNYGYTF. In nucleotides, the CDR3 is TGCGCCAGCAGCCCGGTGGTCCGAGGCCCCAACTATGGCTACACCTTC.

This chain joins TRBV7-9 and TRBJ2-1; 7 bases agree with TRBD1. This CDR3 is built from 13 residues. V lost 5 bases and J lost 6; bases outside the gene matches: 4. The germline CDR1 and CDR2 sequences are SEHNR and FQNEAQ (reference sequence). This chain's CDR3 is CASSPDRINEQFF. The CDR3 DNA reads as TGTGCCAGCAGCCCGGACAGGATCAATGAGCAGTTCTTC.

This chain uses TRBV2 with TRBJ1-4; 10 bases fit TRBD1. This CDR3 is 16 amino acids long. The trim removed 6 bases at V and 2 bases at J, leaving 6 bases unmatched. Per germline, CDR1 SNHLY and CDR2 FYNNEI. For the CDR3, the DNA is TGTGCCAGCAGCAGGGGACAGGGGTTTACTAATGAAAAACTGTTTTTT. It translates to CASSRGQGFTNEKLFF.

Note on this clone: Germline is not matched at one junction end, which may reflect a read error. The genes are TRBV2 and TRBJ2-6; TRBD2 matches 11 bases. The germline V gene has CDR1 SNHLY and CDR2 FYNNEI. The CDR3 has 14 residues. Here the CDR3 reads CARTIAGGGNVLTF. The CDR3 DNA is TGTGCCAGAACGATAGCGGGAGGGGGCAACGTCCTGACTTTC.

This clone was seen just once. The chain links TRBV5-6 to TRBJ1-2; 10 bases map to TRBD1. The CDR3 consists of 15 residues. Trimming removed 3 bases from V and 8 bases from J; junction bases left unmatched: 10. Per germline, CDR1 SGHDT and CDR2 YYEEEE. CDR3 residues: CASSWSGTGAQGYTF. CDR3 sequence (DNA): TGTGCCAGCAGCTGGTCAGGGACAGGGGCGCAAGGCTACACCTTC.

CDR3 protein: CASSDIAGVYNEQFF. DNA for the CDR3: TGTGCCAGCAGCGATATAGCGGGAGTCTACAATGAGCAGTTCTTC. J is TRBJ2-1 and V is TRBV6-6; 9 bases match TRBD2. Looked up from germline, CDR1 is MNHNY and CDR2 is SVGAGI (reference sequence). CDR3 size: 15 residues. V shed 6 bases, J shed 3 bases, and the junction held 6 bases outside the gene matches.

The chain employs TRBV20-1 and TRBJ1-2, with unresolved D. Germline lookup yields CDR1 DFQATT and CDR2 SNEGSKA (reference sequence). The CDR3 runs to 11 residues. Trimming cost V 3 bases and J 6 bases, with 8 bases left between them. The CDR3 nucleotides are TGCAGTGCTAGCCCCGTAAATGGCTACACCTTC. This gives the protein CSASPVNGYTF.

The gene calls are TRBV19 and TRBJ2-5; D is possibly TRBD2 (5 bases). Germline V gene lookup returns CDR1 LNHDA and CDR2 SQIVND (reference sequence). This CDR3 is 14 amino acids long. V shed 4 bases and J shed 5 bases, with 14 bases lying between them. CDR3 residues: CASSTGLLGETQYF. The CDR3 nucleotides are TGTGCCAGTAGTACCGGACTTTTGGGTGAGACCCAGTACTTC.

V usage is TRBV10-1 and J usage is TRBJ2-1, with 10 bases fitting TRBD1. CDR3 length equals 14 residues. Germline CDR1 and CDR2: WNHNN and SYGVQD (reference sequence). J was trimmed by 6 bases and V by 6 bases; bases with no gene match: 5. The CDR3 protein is CASSRDRGSNEQFF. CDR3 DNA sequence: TGCGCCAGCAGCCGGGACAGGGGATCCAATGAGCAGTTCTTC.

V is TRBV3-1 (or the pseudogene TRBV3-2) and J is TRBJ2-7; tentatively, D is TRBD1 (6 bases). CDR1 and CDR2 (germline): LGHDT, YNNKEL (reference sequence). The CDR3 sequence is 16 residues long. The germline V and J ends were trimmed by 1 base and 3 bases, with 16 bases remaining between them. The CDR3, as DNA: TGTGCCAGCAGCCAAGTACAATACAGGGACCTCTACGAGCAGTACTTC. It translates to CASSQVQYRDLYEQYF.

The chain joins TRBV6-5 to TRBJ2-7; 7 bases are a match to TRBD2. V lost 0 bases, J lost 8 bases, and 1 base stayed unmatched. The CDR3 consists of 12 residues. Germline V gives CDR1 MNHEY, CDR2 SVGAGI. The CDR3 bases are TGTGCCAGCAGTTACTCGAGCGGGAAGCAGTACTTC. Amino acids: CASSYSSGKQYF.